The 27 T cell receptor beta chains below were found in one sample sequenced in a study of blood T cell repertoires in COVID-19. Here immunoSEQ multiplex PCR was the method, and the copy in TCRdb shows in-frame clones only, minus some. The sample includes around 150,000 clones, roughly nine tenths of them seen just once. The material sequenced was peripheral blood. Receptors originate from a woman aged 60-75 years with active or convalescent COVID-19.

The chain is built from TRBV6-4 and TRBJ1-2; TRBD1 matches at 8 bases. This CDR3 has 20 residues. Germline loops: CDR1 MRHNA, CDR2 SNTAGT. Trimming cost V 7 bases and J 5 bases; bases outside gene matches: 27. In nucleotides, the CDR3 is TGTGCCAGCAATCAGGGACAGGAGAGGCCTACCAAATCCCAGGGGTATGGCTACACCTTC. It is translated as CASNQGQERPTKSQGYGYTF.

CDR3 region: CASSTGGGVNYGYTF. CDR3 nucleotide sequence: TGTGCCAGCAGTACCGGCGGAGGGGTTAACTATGGCTACACCTTC. The chain recombines TRBV6-5 with TRBJ1-2, with TRBD1 as a possible D gene (5 bases). The germline V gene has CDR1 MNHEY and CDR2 SVGAGI. This CDR3 comprises 15 residues. The V and J ends lost 5 bases and 1 base respectively, with 14 bases between them.

In its sample, this clone was seen a few times. The chain links TRBV25-1 to TRBJ1-2, with D uncertain. The germline CDR1 and CDR2 sequences are MGHDK and SYGVNS. The CDR3 contains 12 residues. V gave up 6 bases and J gave up 3 bases, with 8 bases separating them. The CDR3 sequence is CASSPGDYGYTF. CDR3 DNA sequence: TGTGCCAGCAGCCCCGGAGACTATGGCTACACCTTC.

The chain uses TRBV6-6 and TRBJ2-1, with D perhaps TRBD1 (7 bases). This CDR3 region has 15 residues. With 2 bases removed from V and 5 bases from J, the gap between germline ends came to 13 bases. Germline V gene sequence: CDR1 MNHNY, CDR2 SVGAGI (reference sequence). CDR3 residues: CASSYQGGINNEQFF. DNA for the CDR3: TGTGCCAGCAGTTACCAGGGGGGTATAAACAATGAGCAGTTCTTC.

The CDR3 DNA reads TGTGCCTGGAGTGTACAGGCTCCTTATAATTCACCCCTCCACTTT. Translation: CAWSVQAPYNSPLHF. The chain joins TRBV30 to TRBJ1-6; D is possibly TRBD1 (5 bases). The CDR3 spans 15 residues. The V and J ends lost 0 bases and 4 bases respectively, with 10 bases between them. In germline, CDR1 is GTSNPN, CDR2 SVGIG (reference sequence).

In this sample, this clone turned up many times. The chain joins TRBV6-1 to TRBJ1-4, with D uncertain. Trimming stripped 1 base from V and 7 bases from J, with 10 bases between. Looked up from germline, CDR1 is MNHNS and CDR2 is SASEGT. The CDR3 loop spans 14 amino acids. The CDR3 sequence is CASSEVGEVEKLFF. DNA for the CDR3: TGTGCCAGCAGTGAAGTTGGGGAGGTTGAAAAACTGTTTTTT.

The chain recombines TRBV7-2 with TRBJ2-7; 12 bases line up with TRBD2. Germline CDR1 SGHTA, CDR2 FQGNSA. The CDR3 is 16 residues long. The V segment lost 1 base and the J segment 8 bases; nucleotides outside the gene matches: 9. CDR3 bases: TGTGCCAGCAGCTTAGAGCGGGGGACTAGCGGGCTCAAGCAGTACTTC. Protein sequence: CASSLERGTSGLKQYF.

The J gene is TRBJ1-1, the V gene TRBV7-9, with D possibly matching TRBD1 (5 bases). The CDR3 runs 14 residues. V lost 2 bases and J lost 3, with 10 bases in between. Germline assignment: CDR1 SEHNR and CDR2 FQNEAQ (reference sequence). The CDR3 nucleotides read TGTGCCAGCAGCTTACAGGGTTGGGACACTGAAGCTTTCTTT. Translation: CASSLQGWDTEAFF.

The chain combines TRBV10-3 with TRBJ1-5; unclear D gene. This CDR3 is 13 amino acids long. Germline V gene lookup returns CDR1 ENHRY and CDR2 SYGVKD. Trimming pared 5 bases from V and 5 bases from J, leaving 10 bases between. The CDR3 DNA sequence: TGTGCCATCAGTCTCTCCTCGGATCAGCCCCAGCATTTT. Protein sequence: CAISLSSDQPQHF.

The rearrangement links TRBV5-1 to TRBJ1-2, with 8 bases aligning to TRBD1. CDR1 SGHRS and CDR2 YFSETQ come from the germline V gene. This CDR3 comprises 17 residues. J was trimmed by 0 bases and V by 6 bases; bases with no gene match: 13. CDR3 in amino acids: CASTPGTGGLSNYGYTF. In DNA form, the CDR3 reads TGCGCCAGCACCCCCGGGACAGGAGGCCTTTCTAACTATGGCTACACCTTC. The full variable domain, completed using reference TRBV5-1 and TRBJ1-2, is KAGVTQTPRYLIKTRGQQVTLSCSPISGHRSVSWYQQTPGQGLQFLFEYFSETQRNKGNFPGRFSGRQFSNSRSEMNVSTLELGDSALYLCASTPGTGGLSNYGYTFGSGTRLTVV.

CDR3 nucleotides: TGCACCGTAGGGGCCAGCCTCCGGGAGACCCAGTACTTC. Encoded protein: CTVGASLRETQYF. This chain connects TRBV29-1 to TRBJ2-5; a weak D match, TRBD1 (5 bases). CDR3 length: 13 amino acids. Germline V gene lookup returns CDR1 SQVTM and CDR2 ANQGSEA. Full variable domain (remainder filled in from reference TRBV29-1 and TRBJ2-5): SAVISQKPSRDICQRGTSLTIQCQVDSQVTMMFWYRQQPGQSLTLIATANQGSEATYESGFVIDKFPISRPNLTFSTLTVSNMSPEDSSIYLCTVGASLRETQYFGPGTRLLVL.

The gene calls are TRBV3-1 (or the pseudogene TRBV3-2) and TRBJ1-2, with TRBD1 matching over 9 bases. This CDR3 is built from 16 residues. Germline lookup yields CDR1 LGHDT and CDR2 YNNKEL (reference sequence). Trimming cost V 4 bases and J 8 bases; bases outside gene matches: 14. The DNA for the CDR3 is TGTGCCAGCAGCCGTAACTTGTTGACAGGGGGAAGGGGCTACACCTTC. It translates to CASSRNLLTGGRGYTF.

The CDR3 is CAFFPRGDGGSPLHF. The CDR3 bases are TGTGCCTTCTTCCCCAGGGGCGATGGGGGATCACCCCTCCACTTT. The rearrangement joins TRBV30 to TRBJ1-6, with a possible D match to TRBD1 (6 bases). Germline V CDR1 and CDR2: GTSNPN, SVGIG (reference sequence). Trimming took 7 bases from V and 10 from J, leaving 23 bases between them. The CDR3 is 15 amino acids.

The V gene is TRBV7-2, the J gene TRBJ1-1; D possibly corresponds to TRBD1 (6 bases). The V end was cut by 2 bases, the J end by 4 bases, with 14 bases between. The CDR3 has 15 amino acids. From germline, CDR1 is SGHTA and CDR2 FQGNSA. Here the CDR3 DNA reads TGTGCCAGCAGCTTATCGGGGTTCAGGGGCACTGAAGCTTTCTTT. Amino acids: CASSLSGFRGTEAFF.

The chain couples TRBV7-2 to TRBJ2-2, with no clear D. The length of the CDR3 is 12 residues. Germline CDR1 reads SGHTA; CDR2 reads FQGNSA. V lost 3 bases and J lost 10, with 9 bases in between. The CDR3 protein is CASSFLGLELFF. The CDR3 nucleotides are TGTGCCAGCAGCTTTTTGGGCTTGGAGCTGTTTTTT.

The rearrangement uses TRBV10-1 and TRBJ2-1; D is possibly TRBD1 (5 bases). The V end lost 7 bases, the J end lost 9 bases, and 10 bases lay between the germline ends. Per the germline V gene, CDR1 is WNHNN and CDR2 is SYGVQD (reference sequence). The CDR3 runs to 11 residues. CDR3 bases: TGCGCCAGCACCAAAGGGGCTGAGCAGTTCTTC. It codes for CASTKGAEQFF.

V usage is TRBV6-2 or TRBV6-3 and J usage is TRBJ1-4; D is perhaps TRBD1 (5 bases). The CDR3 loop spans 14 amino acids. V was clipped by 6 bases and J by 5 bases, with 13 bases between them. Germline CDR1 and CDR2: MNHEY and SVGEGT. The CDR3 sequence is CASSETARNEKLFF. CDR3 nucleotides: TGTGCCAGCAGCGAGACAGCCAGAAATGAAAAACTGTTTTTT.

The genes are TRBV2 and TRBJ2-5; 7 positions match TRBD2. The CDR3 is 15 amino acids. Germline CDR1 SNHLY, CDR2 FYNNEI. V trimming: 5 bases; J trimming: 2 bases; junction bases outside the gene matches: 8. The CDR3 nucleotides are TGTGCCAGCAGTACATGGGGGGGAGAGCAAGAGACCCAGTACTTC. Translation gives CASSTWGGEQETQYF.

The chain is built from TRBV6-5 and TRBJ1-5, with a possible D match to TRBD1 (6 bases). There are 16 residues in the CDR3. V was shortened by 4 bases and J by 2 bases, with 15 bases between the two germline ends. Germline V gives CDR1 MNHEY, CDR2 SVGAGI. CDR3: CASSSAGGAGNQPQHF. Here the CDR3 DNA reads TGTGCCAGCAGTTCTGCTGGGGGCGCGGGCAATCAGCCCCAGCATTTT.

The genes are TRBV4-1 and TRBJ2-7; TRBD2 is a possible D gene (6 bases). The germline V gene has CDR1 MGHRA and CDR2 YSYEKL. The ends were cut back, 3 bases at V and 5 bases at J, with 11 bases in the middle. The CDR3 extends over 13 amino acids. The CDR3, as DNA: TGCGCCAGCAGCCAGGCGGGATCGGACGAGCAGTACTTC. It is translated as CASSQAGSDEQYF.

The chain employs TRBV30 and TRBJ1-1; D uncertain. The CDR3 sequence is 13 residues long. The V end was cut by 0 bases, the J end by 3 bases, with 8 bases between. Germline CDR1 and CDR2: GTSNPN and SVGIG (reference sequence). CDR3 in amino acids: CAWSVQQDTEAFF. The DNA for the CDR3 is TGTGCCTGGAGTGTCCAGCAGGACACTGAAGCTTTCTTT.

The V call is TRBV19, the J call TRBJ1-2, with 8 positions matching TRBD1. The V and J ends lost 3 bases and 1 base, in that order; junction bases with no gene match: 13. This CDR3 spans 18 amino acids. Germline V CDR1 and CDR2: LNHDA, SQIVND (reference sequence). The CDR3 protein is CASSIRDRTLVGNYGYTF. CDR3 coding DNA: TGTGCCAGTAGTATTCGGGACAGGACTCTCGTGGGTAACTATGGCTACACCTTC.

The chain links TRBV10-3 to TRBJ2-3; 10 bases line up with TRBD2. Trimming at V came to 6 bases and at J to 2 bases, leaving 14 bases not matched to a gene. CDR1 and CDR2 (germline): ENHRY, SYGVKD. The CDR3 spans 18 residues. The CDR3 coding sequence is TGTGCCATCAGGCCGAGACTCACTAGCGGGGCGCTCACAGATACGCAGTATTTT. This encodes CAIRPRLTSGALTDTQYF.

The chain joins TRBV14 to TRBJ1-2; D is unclear. The CDR3 loop spans 13 amino acids. In germline, CDR1 is SGHDN, CDR2 FVKESK. Trimming took 1 base from V and 3 from J, leaving 6 bases between them. This chain's CDR3 is CASSQGPDYGYTF. CDR3 DNA sequence: TGTGCCAGCAGCCAAGGGCCAGACTATGGCTACACCTTC.

The chain employs TRBV5-1 and TRBJ2-5, with D possibly TRBD1 on 6 matching bases. CDR3 length: 15 amino acids. Per germline, CDR1 SGHRS and CDR2 YFSETQ. V was pared by 4 bases and J by 2 bases, with 15 bases between. CDR3 region: CASSLQGGMQETQYF. For the CDR3, the DNA is TGCGCCAGCAGCCTACAGGGTGGGATGCAAGAGACCCAGTACTTC.

The J gene is TRBJ1-5, the V gene TRBV7-2; 7 bases line up with TRBD1. The CDR3 is 15 amino acids. Germline V gene data show CDR1 as SGHTA and CDR2 as FQGNSA. V was clipped by 3 bases and J by 3 bases; unmatched bases: 5. CDR3 sequence: CASSLTGYNNQPQHF. The CDR3 DNA reads as TGTGCCAGCAGCTTGACAGGGTATAACAATCAGCCCCAGCATTTT.

The chain carries TRBV2 and TRBJ1-2; possibly TRBD1 for D (6 bases). Germline values: CDR1 SNHLY, CDR2 FYNNEI. The V end lost 5 bases, the J end lost 4 bases, and 14 bases lay between the germline ends. This CDR3 spans 14 amino acids. This CDR3 reads CASSLTGSPYGYTF. CDR3 in DNA: TGTGCCAGCAGTCTAACAGGGTCCCCCTATGGCTACACCTTC.